Listed here is a single TCR beta chain. CDR1 and CDR2 (germline): MNHEY, SVGAGI. The CDR3 contains 15 residues. Trimming took off 2 bases at V and 2 bases at J, with 13 bases between the two ends. Data came from immunoSEQ multiplex PCR; TCRdb stores just in-frame clones and leaves some out. The sample holds about 320,000 clones; roughly 90% are singletons and the top ten take 5.2%. These data are taken from a study of blood T cell repertoires in COVID-19. Study-wide context: Nucleic acid was either cDNA or gDNA, and it came from T cells, B-cell-depleted T cells, or PBMCs.

The V and J genes are TRBV6-5 and TRBJ2-7, with D perhaps TRBD1 (5 bases). This TCR came from a man aged 60 to 75 who had recovered from COVID-19. Source material: PBMCs or T cells enriched from blood (not recorded which). CDR3 bases: TGTGCCAGCAGTTACGGGGTAATAGGGGCCTACGAGCAGTACTTC. This gives the protein CASSYGVIGAYEQYF.